These 16 T cell receptor beta chains share one sample of origin, sequenced in a study of CXCR3-negative and CXCR3-positive naive CD8 T cells. Researchers prepared the TRB cDNA libraries using 5' RACE with UMI labels. One entry per CDR3 protein, without DNA, is what TCRdb gives after re-calling the 5' RACE reads. This sample's table has some 28,000 distinct CDR3 sequences. Sequencing used memory CD8+ T cells from blood. The receptors shown here come from a human donor in good health. Some clones in this sample may be carry-over from other donors' samples.

The chain carries TRBV6-4 and TRBJ2-6; TCRdb reports TRBD2, a call that lacks DNA to check it against. The CDR3 has 15 residues. Germline lookup yields CDR1 MRHNA and CDR2 SNTAGT. This CDR3 reads CASSERASGANVLTF.

The rearrangement links TRBV4-3 to TRBJ1-4; absent DNA, TCRdb's TRBD1 call cannot be checked. CDR1 is LGHNA, CDR2 YSLEER, per germline. This CDR3 comprises 15 residues. CDR3 amino acids: CASSQTTGGLEKLFF.

The chain carries TRBV5-1 and TRBJ2-7; the D call from TCRdb, TRBD1, cannot be confirmed without DNA. The CDR3 is made up of 15 amino acids. CDR1 is SGHRS, CDR2 YFSETQ, per germline. This chain's CDR3 is CASSLGLGGTYEQYF.

V usage is TRBV5-6 and J usage is TRBJ2-7. Germline V lookup: CDR1 SGHDT, CDR2 YYEEEE. The CDR3 is made up of 11 amino acids. CDR3 protein: CASSLFSEQYF.

The V call is TRBV29-1, the J call TRBJ1-4. The CDR3 contains 13 residues. Germline V gene data show CDR1 as SQVTM and CDR2 as ANQGSEA. The CDR3 loop reads CSLRTANNEKLFF.

The CDR3 protein is CASSQSTGTGDPDEQFF. This chain links TRBV3-1 with TRBJ2-1; checking the TCRdb D call of TRBD1 is not possible without DNA. The CDR3 sequence is 17 residues long. From germline, CDR1 is LGHDT and CDR2 YNNKEL (reference sequence).

CDR3 in amino acids: CASSYGGGSTDTQYF. The chain is built from TRBV11-3 and TRBJ2-3; without DNA, the TCRdb call of TRBD2 cannot be checked. This CDR3 is built from 15 residues. Germline assignment: CDR1 SGHNT and CDR2 YENEEA. Full variable domain (remainder filled in from reference TRBV11-3 and TRBJ2-3): EAGVVQSPRYKIIEKKQPVAFWCNPISGHNTLYWYLQNLGQGPELLIRYENEEAVDDSQLPKDRFSAERLKGVDSTLKIQPAELGDSAVYLCASSYGGGSTDTQYFGPGTRLTVL.

The rearrangement uses TRBV14 and TRBJ2-7; TCRdb indicates TRBD2, and absent DNA this call remains unverified. The V gene's germline CDR1 is SGHDN and CDR2 FVKESK. CDR3 length: 15 amino acids. The CDR3 region is CASSPREGSLNEQYF.

CDR3 loop: CAISDVSSYEQYF. The chain carries TRBV10-3 and TRBJ2-7. This CDR3 region has 13 residues. Germline values: CDR1 ENHRY, CDR2 SYGVKD.

V gene TRBV6-5 combines with J gene TRBJ2-1. CDR1 is MNHEY, CDR2 SVGAGI, per germline. CDR3 length: 13 amino acids. CDR3 protein: CASSYAGYNEQFF.

The chain is built from TRBV29-1 and TRBJ2-3; TCRdb indicates TRBD1, and absent DNA this call remains unverified. Germline loops: CDR1 SQVTM, CDR2 ANQGSEA. The CDR3 contains 16 residues. The chain's CDR3 is CSVADRAASPTDTQYF.

The CDR3 is CARGTSGGKQFF. This chain connects TRBV7-9 to TRBJ2-1; TCRdb calls TRBD2, which cannot be checked without DNA. CDR1 SEHNR and CDR2 FQNEAQ come from the germline V gene (reference sequence). The CDR3 totals 12 residues.

The V call is TRBV4-3, the J call TRBJ2-1. The CDR3 consists of 16 residues. In germline, CDR1 is LGHNA, CDR2 YSLEER. The CDR3 loop reads CASSPEDRSSYNEQFF.

This chain connects TRBV20-1 to TRBJ1-1; TCRdb gives TRBD1 as the D gene, but with no DNA this cannot be confirmed. This CDR3 is built from 14 residues. Germline CDR1 is DFQATT and CDR2 is SNEGSKA (reference sequence). The CDR3 loop reads CSARDGQGNTEAFF.

The genes are TRBV7-8 and TRBJ2-3; the TRBD2 assignment by TCRdb is unverifiable without DNA. Germline CDR1 reads SGHVS; CDR2 reads FQNEAQ. CDR3 size: 16 residues. The CDR3 here is CASSPVAGQLGDTQYF.

The rearrangement uses TRBV7-9 and TRBJ2-5; the D call of TRBD1 rests on TCRdb alone, since no DNA is present to check it. The CDR3 runs 12 residues. Germline-derived CDR1 and CDR2 are SEHNR and FQNEAQ (reference sequence). The CDR3 protein is CASTDRQETQYF.